One and the same sample provided the 32 T cell receptor beta chains below, sequenced in a study of blood T cell repertoires in COVID-19. Generated by immunoSEQ multiplex PCR, the TCRdb table keeps only in-frame clones and is missing some. The sample shows 150,000 to 200,000 clones, about 86% of them seen only once. The sample consisted of peripheral blood. The receptors shown here come from a woman aged 70-85 years with COVID-19, enrolled during active disease.

This clone was seen only a few times. The chain combines TRBV27 with TRBJ1-2, with a weak D call TRBD1 (5 bases). CDR3 length equals 12 residues. Between the trimmed V and J ends, which lost 5 bases and 3 bases, there was a span of 7 bases. The germline gives CDR1 MNHEY, CDR2 SMNVEV (reference sequence). The CDR3 loop is CASSGRDYGYTF. CDR3 nucleotide sequence: TGTGCCAGCAGTGGCAGGGACTATGGCTACACCTTC.

The chain couples TRBV28 to TRBJ2-5, with a tentative D call TRBD2 (6 bases). The CDR3 spans 13 residues. CDR1 and CDR2 (germline): MDHEN, SYDVKM. The germline V and J ends were trimmed by 6 bases and 9 bases, with 17 bases remaining between them. CDR3: CASSRGSNLAQYF. CDR3 in DNA: TGTGCCAGCAGCCGGGGGTCAAATCTGGCCCAGTACTTC.

V and J are TRBV7-9 and TRBJ2-5, with D possibly being TRBD2 (6 bases). The CDR3 has 15 amino acids. Per germline, CDR1 SEHNR and CDR2 FQNEAQ (reference sequence). V gave up 8 bases and J gave up 5 bases, with 21 bases separating them. The CDR3 loop is CASLIQGLREETQYF. The CDR3 DNA reads as TGTGCCAGCCTCATCCAGGGATTACGGGAGGAGACCCAGTACTTC.

This CDR3 reads CASSRGPGDTGELFF. CDR3 bases: TGCGCCAGCAGCCGGGGACCGGGGGATACCGGGGAGCTGTTTTTT. The V gene is TRBV4-1, the J gene TRBJ2-2, with a tentative D call TRBD2 (6 bases). V was pared by 4 bases and J by 5 bases, with 14 bases between. The CDR3 is 15 residues long. From germline, CDR1 is MGHRA and CDR2 YSYEKL.

DNA for the CDR3: TGTGCCAGCAGTTCCGGACAACGAGCTAACTATGGCTACACCTTC. It yields the protein CASSSGQRANYGYTF. This chain connects TRBV27 to TRBJ1-2, with D maybe TRBD1 (5 bases). Trimming stripped 4 bases from V and 0 bases from J, with 12 bases between. Per germline, CDR1 MNHEY and CDR2 SMNVEV (reference sequence). This CDR3 has 15 amino acids.

This chain uses TRBV5-1 with TRBJ2-7; D is possibly TRBD1 (5 bases). V was cut by 6 bases and J by 7 bases, with 8 bases left in between. The CDR3 sequence is 10 residues long. Germline values: CDR1 SGHRS, CDR2 YFSETQ. DNA of the CDR3: TGCGCCAGCACCCCAGGGGAGCAGTACTTC. The encoded protein is CASTPGEQYF.

This chain uses TRBV21-1 with TRBJ1-1; no check of the table's D call, TRBD1, against the DNA was made. TRBV21-1 is a recognized pseudogene. This CDR3 comprises 18 residues. The chain's CDR3 is CASSKRTPDRVTNTEAFF. The CDR3 region has the DNA TGTGCCAGCAGCAAAAGGACGCCGGACAGGGTGACGAACACTGAAGCTTTCTTT.

The J gene is TRBJ2-3, the V gene TRBV29-1, with TRBD1 matching 10 bases. The CDR3 totals 14 residues. Germline V gene lookup returns CDR1 SQVTM and CDR2 ANQGSEA. Trimming removed 4 bases from V and 1 base from J; junction bases left unmatched: 2. In DNA form, the CDR3 reads TGCAGCGTTGCCGGGACAGGGGGCACAGATACGCAGTATTTT. This sequence encodes CSVAGTGGTDTQYF.

The CDR3 spells CSAKGGTSGRGYNEQFF. CDR3 coding DNA: TGCAGCGCCAAGGGTGGGACTAGCGGGAGAGGCTACAATGAGCAGTTCTTC. This chain uses TRBV29-1 with TRBJ2-1, with 14 positions matching TRBD2. The germline gives CDR1 SQVTM, CDR2 ANQGSEA. Losses at the gene ends were 7 bases for V and 3 bases for J; bases not matched to a gene: 11. The CDR3 loop spans 17 amino acids.

The genes are TRBV11-2 and TRBJ2-5; 7 bases align to TRBD1. With V trimmed by 9 bases and J by 0 bases, 1 base remained unmatched. The CDR3 loop spans 12 amino acids. Germline V gene lookup returns CDR1 SGHAT and CDR2 FQNNGV. CDR3 sequence reads: CASGQDQETQYF. Written as DNA, the CDR3 is TGTGCCAGTGGACAGGACCAAGAGACCCAGTACTTC.

The chain has TRBV6-6 and TRBJ1-1, with D tentatively TRBD1 (5 bases). CDR1 and CDR2 (germline): MNHNY, SVGAGI (reference sequence). The V and J ends lost 5 bases and 3 bases respectively, with 16 bases between them. The CDR3 consists of 15 residues. CDR3 nucleotides: TGTGCCAGCAGTAGACAGAGCCCTAGAGACACTGAAGCTTTCTTT. Residues: CASSRQSPRDTEAFF.

CDR3 sequence (DNA): TGTGCCAGTAGTAAAGGCGGGAGGTCGGTCAATGAGCAGTTCTTC. Translated, it gives CASSKGGRSVNEQFF. The chain recombines TRBV19 with TRBJ2-1, with 8 bases aligning to TRBD2. Trimming cost V 4 bases and J 6 bases; bases outside gene matches: 8. CDR1 LNHDA and CDR2 SQIVND come from the germline V gene (reference sequence). This CDR3 spans 15 amino acids.

V usage is TRBV28 and J usage is TRBJ2-6; 7 bases line up with TRBD2. J was trimmed by 0 bases and V by 2 bases; bases with no gene match: 4. The V gene's germline CDR1 is MDHEN and CDR2 SYDVKM. This CDR3 contains 17 residues. The CDR3 spells CASSLGAGPSGANVLTF. CDR3 nucleotides: TGTGCCAGCAGTTTAGGAGCGGGGCCCTCTGGGGCCAACGTCCTGACTTTC. The entire variable domain, with the rest obtained from reference TRBV28 and TRBJ2-6, is as follows: DVKVTQSSRYLVKRTGEKVFLECVQDMDHENMFWYRQDPGLGLRLIYFSYDVKMKEKGDIPEGYSVSREKKERFSLILESASTNQTSMYLCASSLGAGPSGANVLTFGAGSRLTVL.

The chain uses TRBV4-1 and TRBJ1-1, with D possibly TRBD1 on 6 matching bases. This CDR3 is 14 amino acids long. Germline values: CDR1 MGHRA, CDR2 YSYEKL. With 4 bases removed from V and 3 bases from J, the gap between germline ends came to 12 bases. The CDR3, as DNA: TGCGCCAGCAGCCTTGATACAGGGTACACTGAAGCTTTCTTT. Its protein is CASSLDTGYTEAFF.

The chain joins TRBV9 to TRBJ2-7; maybe TRBD2 (6 bases). Germline CDR1 reads SGDLS; CDR2 reads YYNGEE. CDR3 length equals 15 residues. Trimming pared 0 bases from V and 1 base from J, leaving 11 bases between. CDR3 region: CASSVVGGRSYEQYF. The CDR3 DNA is TGTGCCAGCAGCGTAGTTGGAGGGAGGTCCTACGAGCAGTACTTC. The variable domain in full, with the rest retrieved from reference TRBV9 and TRBJ2-7, is DSGVTQTPKHLITATGQRVTLRCSPRSGDLSVYWYQQSLDQGLQFLIQYYNGEERAKGNILERFSAQQFPDLHSELNLSSLELGDSALYFCASSVVGGRSYEQYFGPGTRLTVT.

In its sample, this clone was seen once. CDR3: CASSLGDSFETQYF. The CDR3 nucleotides read TGTGCCAGCAGCTTAGGGGACTCCTTTGAGACCCAGTACTTC. The chain carries TRBV7-2 and TRBJ2-5; the D gene is possibly TRBD2 (6 bases). With 1 base removed from V and 5 bases from J, the gap between germline ends came to 11 bases. The CDR3 consists of 14 residues. Germline assignment: CDR1 SGHTA and CDR2 FQGNSA.

This sequence joins TRBV7-2 and TRBJ2-2, with D perhaps matching TRBD2 (5 bases). Deletions cut 5 bases from V and 0 bases from J, with 16 bases between. In germline, CDR1 is SGHTA, CDR2 FQGNSA. CDR3 length equals 17 residues. The chain's CDR3 is CASSPRSVATNTGELFF. CDR3 coding DNA: TGTGCCAGCAGCCCCCGCTCGGTAGCGACGAACACCGGGGAGCTGTTTTTT.

The gene calls are TRBV18 and TRBJ2-5; 8 positions agree with TRBD1. The germline CDR1 and CDR2 sequences are KGHSH and LQKENI. The trim removed 4 bases at V and 0 bases at J, leaving 4 bases unmatched. The CDR3 has 15 residues. CDR3 sequence (DNA): TGTGCCAGCTCACGCGAGACAGGGGACCAAGAGACCCAGTACTTC. Amino acid sequence: CASSRETGDQETQYF.

This clone has a single count. This rearrangement joins TRBV3-1 (or the pseudogene TRBV3-2) to TRBJ2-7; no definite D call. This CDR3 contains 11 residues. With 2 bases removed from V and 4 bases from J, the gap between germline ends came to 3 bases. Germline CDR1 is LGHDT and CDR2 is YNNKEL (reference sequence). The CDR3 region is CASSQRYEQYF. The CDR3 bases are TGTGCCAGCAGCCAACGGTACGAGCAGTACTTC.

The chain combines TRBV3-1 (or the pseudogene TRBV3-2) with TRBJ2-3; no clear D gene. CDR1 and CDR2 from the germline V gene are LGHDT and YNNKEL (reference sequence). With 4 bases removed from V and 6 bases from J, the gap between germline ends came to 14 bases. CDR3 length equals 14 residues. The CDR3 spells CASSPTGSMDTQYF. DNA for the CDR3: TGTGCCAGCAGCCCGACTGGCTCAATGGATACGCAGTATTTT.

This clone showed up just a few times. The chain employs TRBV28 and TRBJ1-1; 9 nucleotides match TRBD1. Per germline, CDR1 MDHEN and CDR2 SYDVKM. CDR3 size: 15 residues. Trimming removed 6 bases from V and 3 bases from J; junction bases left unmatched: 8. This CDR3 is CASRPGTGSYTEAFF. Here the CDR3 DNA reads TGTGCCAGCAGGCCCGGGACAGGGTCCTACACTGAAGCTTTCTTT. The variable domain in full, with the rest retrieved from reference TRBV28 and TRBJ1-1, is DVKVTQSSRYLVKRTGEKVFLECVQDMDHENMFWYRQDPGLGLRLIYFSYDVKMKEKGDIPEGYSVSREKKERFSLILESASTNQTSMYLCASRPGTGSYTEAFFGQGTRLTVV.

The V gene is TRBV18, the J gene TRBJ1-4, with TRBD1 matching over 9 bases. Germline CDR1 is KGHSH and CDR2 is LQKENI. The V gene end was trimmed by 4 bases and the J gene end by 5 bases; junction bases not matched to a gene: 5. The length of the CDR3 is 15 residues. CDR3 loop: CASSRAGQGNEKLFF. The CDR3 DNA follows: TGTGCCAGCTCACGCGCCGGACAGGGGAATGAAAAACTGTTTTTT.

V is TRBV18 and J is TRBJ2-1; D may be TRBD2 (6 bases). The CDR3 spans 14 residues. V shed 6 bases and J shed 7 bases, with 16 bases lying between them. The germline V gene has CDR1 KGHSH and CDR2 LQKENI. Written as DNA, the CDR3 is TGTGCCAGCTCCCCGGGAGCGATTGGGAATGAGCAGTTCTTC. This encodes CASSPGAIGNEQFF.

The gene calls are TRBV9 and TRBJ2-6; the D gene is possibly TRBD2 (5 bases). CDR1 is SGDLS and CDR2 is YYNGEE in the germline V gene. V was shortened by 4 bases and J by 4 bases, with 12 bases between the two germline ends. There are 15 residues in the CDR3. The DNA of the CDR3 is TGTGCCAGCAGCCTCGGAGGATCAGGGGCCAACGTCCTGACTTTC. Its protein is CASSLGGSGANVLTF. Full variable domain (outside the CDR3, taken from reference TRBV9 and TRBJ2-6): DSGVTQTPKHLITATGQRVTLRCSPRSGDLSVYWYQQSLDQGLQFLIQYYNGEERAKGNILERFSAQQFPDLHSELNLSSLELGDSALYFCASSLGGSGANVLTFGAGSRLTVL.

The chain links TRBV6-6 to TRBJ2-7, with a tentative D call TRBD2 (5 bases). Germline loops: CDR1 MNHNY, CDR2 SVGAGI (reference sequence). This CDR3 has 13 amino acids. V shed 0 bases and J shed 7 bases, with 10 bases lying between them. CDR3 residues: CASSYSGSREQYF. The CDR3 DNA follows: TGTGCCAGCAGTTACTCAGGGAGCCGGGAGCAGTACTTC.

This chain links TRBV30 with TRBJ2-1, with D perhaps matching TRBD2 (5 bases). The CDR3 sequence is 14 residues long. Trimming removed 6 bases from V and 0 bases from J, with 12 bases in between. From germline, CDR1 is GTSNPN and CDR2 SVGIG (reference sequence). CDR3: CACDRGSSYNEQFF. As DNA, the CDR3 is TGTGCCTGCGATCGGGGTAGCTCCTACAATGAGCAGTTCTTC.

The J gene is TRBJ2-1, the V gene TRBV4-1; the match to TRBD2 covers 15 bases. The ends lost 4 bases at V and 3 bases at J; junction bases unmatched: 13. Germline values: CDR1 MGHRA, CDR2 YSYEKL. There are 20 residues in the CDR3. The CDR3 coding sequence is TGCGCCAGCAGCCCTTTCAGTTCGGGACTAGCGGGAGGCTTCTACAATGAGCAGTTCTTC. Translating gives CASSPFSSGLAGGFYNEQFF.

The gene calls are TRBV27 and TRBJ2-7; TRBD2 matches 12 bases. J was trimmed by 7 bases and V by 6 bases; bases with no gene match: 10. The CDR3 is made up of 15 amino acids. Germline V gives CDR1 MNHEY, CDR2 SMNVEV (reference sequence). CDR3 loop: CASSQRTSGIFEQYF. In DNA, the CDR3 is TGTGCCAGCAGCCAGAGGACTAGCGGGATCTTTGAGCAGTACTTC.

The chain recombines TRBV18 with TRBJ1-1; possible D gene TRBD1, 5 bases. Germline V gene data show CDR1 as KGHSH and CDR2 as LQKENI. V lost 3 bases, J lost 2 bases, and 13 bases lay in between. This CDR3 is 15 amino acids long. The CDR3 loop reads CASSPTQDRNTEAFF. CDR3 coding DNA: TGTGCCAGCTCACCGACCCAAGACAGAAACACTGAAGCTTTCTTT.

The chain recombines TRBV7-9 with TRBJ2-6, with a weak D call TRBD2 (6 bases). The V gene lost 5 bases and the J gene lost 1 base, with 18 bases spanning the gap. CDR1 is SEHNR, CDR2 FQNEAQ, per germline (reference sequence). The CDR3 sequence is 18 residues long. The CDR3 sequence is CASSPQGSGGSGANVLTF. CDR3 nucleotide sequence: TGTGCCAGCAGCCCCCAAGGTAGCGGAGGGTCTGGGGCCAACGTCCTGACTTTC.

This CDR3 reads CASSEAHTSGETQYF. CDR3 bases: TGTGCCAGCAGTGAAGCGCACACCTCAGGCGAGACCCAGTACTTC. The chain links TRBV2 to TRBJ2-5; no reliable D call. Deletions cut 0 bases from V and 5 bases from J, with 13 bases between. CDR3 length equals 15 residues. The germline V gene has CDR1 SNHLY and CDR2 FYNNEI.

The CDR3, as DNA: TGTGCCAGCTCACCAAACAGGGGGAGCAATCAGCCCCAGCATTTT. Its translation is CASSPNRGSNQPQHF. The chain couples TRBV18 to TRBJ1-5, with 8 nucleotides matching TRBD1. Looked up from germline, CDR1 is KGHSH and CDR2 is LQKENI. V lost 2 bases, J lost 1 base, and 1 base stayed unmatched. The CDR3 covers 15 residues. Full variable domain (remainder filled in from reference TRBV18 and TRBJ1-5): NAGVMQNPRHLVRRRGQEARLRCSPMKGHSHVYWYRQLPEEGLKFMVYLQKENIIDESGMPKERFSAEFPKEGPSILRIQQVVRGDSAAYFCASSPNRGSNQPQHFGDGTRLSIL.